Below are 5 T cell receptor beta chains sequenced from a single sample in a study of T cells in Graves' hyperthyroidism and ophthalmopathy. Amplification of TCR beta CDR3 regions was performed using RNA transcripts as template. When the TCR CDR3 underwent first-round RT-PCR, the HTBI primer set was used. Via MiXCR, TCRdb re-called the multiplex PCR reads, giving one row per CDR3 protein. The top ten hold approximately 60% of the sample, which has about 290,000 distinct CDR3 sequences, 15% to 20% seen once. The sample consisted of blood. The receptors stem from a woman aged 60 to 75 with Graves' ophthalmopathy.

This clonotype was seen a few times. The chain links TRBV6-5 to TRBJ2-5, with TRBD2 matching 12 bases. Germline CDR1 reads MNHEY; CDR2 reads SVGAGI. CDR3 length: 16 amino acids. J gave up 2 bases and V 0 bases, and 1 base lay outside the gene matches. CDR3 amino acids: CASSYSTSGGQETQYF. CDR3 DNA sequence: TGTGCCAGCAGTTACTCAACTAGCGGGGGGCAAGAGACCCAGTACTTC.

This clonotype was observed at least ten times. The gene calls are TRBV5-1 and TRBJ2-2, with 7 bases lining up with TRBD1. CDR3 length: 16 residues. The germline CDR1 and CDR2 sequences are SGHRS and YFSETQ. V lost 4 bases to trimming and J lost 6 bases; unmatched junction nucleotides: 12. The chain's CDR3 is CASSQLQGQFAGELFF. CDR3 nucleotides: TGCGCCAGCAGCCAACTACAGGGGCAATTCGCCGGGGAGCTGTTTTTT.

The table lists this clonotype with many counts. CDR3 protein: CASQVTFYNEQFF. CDR3 DNA: TGTGCCAGCCAAGTAACCTTCTACAATGAGCAGTTCTTC. The genes are TRBV6-2 or TRBV6-3 and TRBJ2-1; D not resolved. V dropped 8 bases and J dropped 3 bases, with 11 bases sitting between them. Per the germline V gene, CDR1 is MNHEY and CDR2 is SVGEGT. There are 13 residues in the CDR3.

This clonotype was detected many times. The V call is TRBV20-1, the J call TRBJ2-7, with 7 bases that match TRBD2. Unmatched junction bases numbered 4, after V lost 5 bases and J lost 6 bases. The CDR3 is made up of 11 amino acids. Germline V gene lookup returns CDR1 DFQATT and CDR2 SNEGSKA (reference sequence). CDR3 residues: CSALGGTEQYF. The CDR3 DNA reads TGCAGTGCTCTCGGGGGGACCGAGCAGTACTTC.

This chain joins TRBV20-1 and TRBJ1-1; unclear D gene. The V gene lost 3 bases and the J gene lost 11 bases, with 13 bases spanning the gap. Germline V gene sequence: CDR1 DFQATT, CDR2 SNEGSKA (reference sequence). The CDR3 sequence is 11 residues long. The CDR3 spells CSASATGLAFF. In DNA form, the CDR3 reads TGCAGTGCTAGTGCGACGGGTTTGGCTTTCTTT.